This T cell receptor beta chain was identified during a study of cytomegalovirus exposure and HLA in healthy donors. Looked up from germline, CDR1 is ENHRY and CDR2 is SYGVKD. The V gene end was trimmed by 10 bases and the J gene end by 6 bases; junction bases not matched to a gene: 14. This CDR3 has 14 residues. PCR primers comprised 60 Vbeta and 13 Jbeta primers. Here immunoSEQ multiplex PCR was the method, and the copy in TCRdb shows in-frame clones only, minus some. Here the sample spans 100,000 to 150,000 clones, roughly 71% being singletons. This TCR was sampled from a woman aged 40 to 49 in good health and CMV-seropositive. The specimen was PBMCs. This sequence joins TRBV10-3 and TRBJ1-2; 7 nucleotides agree with TRBD1. In DNA form, the CDR3 reads TGTGCCAGAGGGGGCGAGGCTAGATTGAATGGCTACACCTTC. Translation: CARGGEARLNGYTF.